The 19 T cell receptor beta chains below all came from one sample that was sequenced in a study of cytomegalovirus exposure and HLA in healthy donors. Assay used: immunoSEQ multiplex PCR; TCRdb lists only in-frame clones, some missing. The data show around 120,000 clones, 85% to 90% seen once. The sequencing input was PBMCs. These receptors originate from a woman aged 18-29 years in good health and CMV-seropositive.

The V gene is TRBV18, the J gene TRBJ2-1, with TRBD1 matching over 10 bases. The germline CDR1 and CDR2 sequences are KGHSH and LQKENI. This CDR3 spans 15 amino acids. V shed 2 bases, J shed 8 bases, and the junction held 6 bases outside the gene matches. As DNA, the CDR3 is TGTGCCAGCTCACCAAGGAGACAGGGGGCAGATGAGCAGTTCTTC. This gives the protein CASSPRRQGADEQFF.

The rearrangement uses TRBV5-1 and TRBJ2-2, with D possibly TRBD1 on 6 matching bases. The CDR3 has 17 amino acids. The germline V gene has CDR1 SGHRS and CDR2 YFSETQ. With 1 base removed from V and 4 bases from J, the gap between germline ends came to 17 bases. CDR3 protein: CASSLNPPGASTGELFF. For the CDR3, the DNA is TGCGCCAGCAGCTTGAACCCCCCAGGGGCGTCCACCGGGGAGCTGTTTTTT.

The rearrangement links TRBV19 to TRBJ1-4, with D possibly TRBD1 on 5 matching bases. CDR1 and CDR2 from the germline V gene are LNHDA and SQIVND (reference sequence). Trimming pared 3 bases from V and 1 base from J, leaving 15 bases between. The CDR3 sequence is 17 residues long. The CDR3 region is CASSIVVGGRTNEKLFF. CDR3 DNA: TGTGCCAGTAGTATTGTCGTCGGGGGTCGAACTAATGAAAAACTGTTTTTT.

This chain connects TRBV4-2 to TRBJ2-7; D uncertain. Germline CDR1 reads LGHNA; CDR2 reads YNFKEQ. The V end was cut by 4 bases, the J end by 3 bases, with 16 bases between. There are 15 residues in the CDR3. The DNA for the CDR3 is TGTGCCAGCAGCCCCTCCCCGAATGGAGACTACGAGCAGTACTTC. Its protein product is CASSPSPNGDYEQYF.

The chain uses TRBV7-9 and TRBJ2-7, with 8 nucleotides matching TRBD2. The germline V gene encodes CDR1 SEHNR and CDR2 FQNEAQ (reference sequence). V gave up 1 base and J gave up 0 bases; unmatched junction bases: 5. The CDR3 sequence is 16 residues long. CDR3 sequence (DNA): TGTGCCAGCAGCTTAGGACTAGCGAAGAGCTCCTACGAGCAGTACTTC. It encodes CASSLGLAKSSYEQYF.

This clone has only one observation. The chain's CDR3 is CASSFPGTGGKAYNEQFF. CDR3 DNA sequence: TGCGCCAGCAGCTTTCCTGGGACAGGGGGCAAGGCCTACAATGAGCAGTTCTTC. The chain combines TRBV5-1 with TRBJ2-1, with 12 bases fitting TRBD1. The V and J ends lost 2 bases and 2 bases, in that order; junction bases with no gene match: 8. This CDR3 contains 18 residues. CDR1 and CDR2 (germline): SGHRS, YFSETQ.

The rearrangement joins TRBV15 to TRBJ2-7; 10 bases agree with TRBD2. Germline CDR1 is LNHNV and CDR2 is YYDKDF (reference sequence). The CDR3 is 15 amino acids. V lost 5 bases, J lost 3 bases, and 7 bases stayed unmatched. CDR3: CATSVQRGGNYEQYF. In DNA form, the CDR3 reads TGTGCCACCAGCGTACAGCGGGGGGGGAACTACGAGCAGTACTTC.

The V gene is TRBV7-2, the J gene TRBJ1-1; unclear D gene. The CDR3 runs 14 residues. V was shortened by 0 bases and J by 1 base, with 6 bases between the two germline ends. Germline V gene sequence: CDR1 SGHTA, CDR2 FQGNSA. CDR3 in DNA: TGTGCCAGCAGCTTAGCACACCCGAACACTGAAGCTTTCTTT. It translates to CASSLAHPNTEAFF. Variable domain in full (rest from reference TRBV7-2 and TRBJ1-1): GAGVSQSPSNKVTEKGKDVELRCDPISGHTALYWYRQSLGQGLEFLIYFQGNSAPDKSGLPSDRFSAERTGGSVSTLTIQRTQQEDSAVYLCASSLAHPNTEAFFGQGTRLTVV.

The chain carries TRBV4-2 and TRBJ2-2, with 11 bases identical to TRBD2. V lost 5 bases, J lost 2 bases, and 4 bases stayed unmatched. The CDR3 is 16 residues long. The V gene's germline CDR1 is LGHNA and CDR2 YNFKEQ. The CDR3 sequence: CASSITSGGNTGELFF. CDR3 coding DNA: TGTGCCAGCAGCATCACTAGCGGGGGTAACACCGGGGAGCTGTTTTTT.

The rearrangement uses TRBV19 and TRBJ1-3, with TRBD1 identical over 8 bases. The CDR3 sequence is 18 residues long. Trimming cost V 3 bases and J 0 bases; bases outside gene matches: 10. In germline, CDR1 is LNHDA, CDR2 SQIVND (reference sequence). CDR3 protein: CASSIRTGKGSSGNTIYF. In nucleotides, the CDR3 is TGTGCCAGTAGTATCCGGACAGGGAAAGGTAGCTCTGGAAACACCATATATTTT.

CDR3 loop: CASSPSRVAREQYF. CDR3 in DNA: TGTGCCAGCAGCCCCTCTCGGGTAGCGAGGGAGCAGTACTTC. The chain carries TRBV4-2 and TRBJ2-7, with D perhaps TRBD2 (5 bases). V lost 4 bases and J 7 bases, leaving 17 bases between the germline ends. Germline CDR1 and CDR2: LGHNA and YNFKEQ. This CDR3 is 14 amino acids long.

This chain connects TRBV18 to TRBJ1-1; 7 nucleotides match TRBD1. CDR1 is KGHSH, CDR2 LQKENI, per germline. Trimming at V came to 3 bases and at J to 0 bases, leaving 7 bases not matched to a gene. There are 16 residues in the CDR3. For the CDR3, the DNA is TGTGCCAGCTCACCTCCGGGACAGCTTCTGAACACTGAAGCTTTCTTT. This translates into CASSPPGQLLNTEAFF.

The V gene is TRBV7-6, the J gene TRBJ1-2; D is unresolved. Trimming removed 5 bases from V and 5 bases from J, with 9 bases in between. CDR3 size: 12 residues. Germline assignment: CDR1 SGHVS and CDR2 FNYEAQ. As DNA, the CDR3 is TGTGCCAGCAGCAGACTAACTTATGGCTACACCTTC. The encoded protein is CASSRLTYGYTF.

J is TRBJ2-3 and V is TRBV5-1; 8 positions match TRBD1. V dropped 4 bases and J dropped 1; count of bases not matched to a gene: 11. The CDR3 length is 17 residues. The germline V gene has CDR1 SGHRS and CDR2 YFSETQ. The CDR3 is CASSRTGTRLRTDTQYF. In nucleotides, the CDR3 is TGCGCCAGCAGCAGGACAGGGACGCGACTACGCACAGATACGCAGTATTTT.

V is TRBV6-5 and J is TRBJ1-2, with unresolved D. There are 14 residues in the CDR3. Germline V gene sequence: CDR1 MNHEY, CDR2 SVGAGI. V was clipped by 5 bases and J by 5 bases, with 15 bases between them. This CDR3 reads CASSETRTLYGYTF. Here the CDR3 DNA reads TGTGCCAGCAGTGAGACTCGCACCCTGTATGGCTACACCTTC.

The V call is TRBV6-5, the J call TRBJ1-1; no definite D call. The CDR3 spans 13 residues. V was cut by 0 bases and J by 5 bases, with 7 bases left in between. Germline CDR1 MNHEY, CDR2 SVGAGI. CDR3 amino acids: CASSYSRRTEAFF. The CDR3 DNA sequence: TGTGCCAGCAGTTACTCGAGGAGAACTGAAGCTTTCTTT.

This clone was counted many times. The chain's CDR3 is CASSQQGGVGYTF. Here the CDR3 DNA reads TGTGCCAGCAGCCAACAGGGAGGGGTAGGCTACACCTTC. V usage is TRBV14 and J usage is TRBJ1-2; tentatively, D is TRBD1 (5 bases). The germline gives CDR1 SGHDN, CDR2 FVKESK. This CDR3 contains 13 residues. The ends were cut back, 2 bases at V and 8 bases at J, with 12 bases in the middle.

This chain uses TRBV4-2 with TRBJ2-7, with TRBD1 matching 9 bases. Trimming took 4 bases from V and 4 from J; bases not matched to a gene: 17. The CDR3 is made up of 18 amino acids. Germline V gives CDR1 LGHNA, CDR2 YNFKEQ. This CDR3 is CASSPAQDIGQGLYEQYF. The DNA of the CDR3 is TGTGCCAGCAGCCCCGCGCAGGATATTGGACAGGGGTTATACGAGCAGTACTTC.

The V gene is TRBV29-1, the J gene TRBJ1-5; TRBD1 matches 10 bases. Trimming cost V 4 bases and J 1 base; bases outside gene matches: 1. Germline CDR1 and CDR2: SQVTM and ANQGSEA. CDR3 length equals 14 residues. CDR3 in DNA: TGCAGCGTTGGGGACAGGGGAAGCAATCAGCCCCAGCATTTT. It specifies CSVGDRGSNQPQHF.